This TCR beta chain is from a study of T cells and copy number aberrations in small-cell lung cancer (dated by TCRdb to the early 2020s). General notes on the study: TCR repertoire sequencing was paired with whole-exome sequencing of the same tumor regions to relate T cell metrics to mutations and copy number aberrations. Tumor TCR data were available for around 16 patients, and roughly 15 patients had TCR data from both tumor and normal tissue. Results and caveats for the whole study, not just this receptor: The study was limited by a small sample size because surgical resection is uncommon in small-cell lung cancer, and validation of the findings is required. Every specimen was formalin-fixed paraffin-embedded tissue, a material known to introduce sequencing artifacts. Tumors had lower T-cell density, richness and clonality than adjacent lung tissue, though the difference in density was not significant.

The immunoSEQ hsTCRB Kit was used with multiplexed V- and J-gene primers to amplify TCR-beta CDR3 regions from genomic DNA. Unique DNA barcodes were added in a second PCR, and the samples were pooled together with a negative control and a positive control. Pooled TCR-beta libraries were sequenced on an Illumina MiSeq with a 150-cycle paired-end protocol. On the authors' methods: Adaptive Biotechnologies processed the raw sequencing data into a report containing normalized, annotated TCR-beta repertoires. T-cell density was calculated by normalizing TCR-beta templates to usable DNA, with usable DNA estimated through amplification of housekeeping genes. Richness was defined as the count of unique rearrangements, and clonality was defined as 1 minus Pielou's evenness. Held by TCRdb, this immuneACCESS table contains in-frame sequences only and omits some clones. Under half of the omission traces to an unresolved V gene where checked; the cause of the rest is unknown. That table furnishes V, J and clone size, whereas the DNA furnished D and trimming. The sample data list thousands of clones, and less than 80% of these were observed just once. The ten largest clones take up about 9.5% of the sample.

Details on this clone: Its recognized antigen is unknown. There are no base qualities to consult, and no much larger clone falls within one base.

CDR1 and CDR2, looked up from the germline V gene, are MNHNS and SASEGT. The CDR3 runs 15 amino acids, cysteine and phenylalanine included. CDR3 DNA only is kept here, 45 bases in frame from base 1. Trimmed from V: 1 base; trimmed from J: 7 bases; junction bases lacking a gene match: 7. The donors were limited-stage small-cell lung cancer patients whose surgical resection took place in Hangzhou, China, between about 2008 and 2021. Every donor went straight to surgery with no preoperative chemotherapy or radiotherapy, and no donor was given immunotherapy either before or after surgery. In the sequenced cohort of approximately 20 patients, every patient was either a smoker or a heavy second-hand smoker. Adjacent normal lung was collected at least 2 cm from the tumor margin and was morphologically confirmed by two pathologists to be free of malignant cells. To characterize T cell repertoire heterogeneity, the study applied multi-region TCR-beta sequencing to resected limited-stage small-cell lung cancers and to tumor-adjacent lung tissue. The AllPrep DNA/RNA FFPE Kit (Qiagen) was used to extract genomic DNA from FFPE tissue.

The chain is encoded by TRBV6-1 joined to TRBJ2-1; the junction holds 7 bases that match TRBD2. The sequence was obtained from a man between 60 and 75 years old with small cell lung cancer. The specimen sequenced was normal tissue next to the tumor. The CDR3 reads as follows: CASSEDGGSPNEQFF. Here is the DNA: TGTGCCAGCAGTGAAGACGGGGGGTCCCCGAATGAGCAGTTCTTC.